Given below is one T cell receptor beta chain in context. At one end the junction does not follow the germline gene, possibly because of a read error. TCRdb called the RT-PCR reads again in MiXCR, with one record for every CDR3 protein. The sample yields about 680,000 distinct CDR3 sequences, approximately 15% seen once. Germline values: CDR1 ENHRY, CDR2 SYGVKD. The CDR3 extends over 15 amino acids. The sequence was obtained from a female donor in good health, serving as a healthy control. The chain carries TRBV10-3 and TRBJ2-2; D may match TRBD1 or TRBD2 (5 bases each). The sequencing input was memory CD4+ T cells from blood. CDR3 DNA sequence: TGTGCCATCAGTGTTACGGGCCCGCAGACCGGGGCGCTGTTTTTT. This translates into CAISVTGPQTGALFF.